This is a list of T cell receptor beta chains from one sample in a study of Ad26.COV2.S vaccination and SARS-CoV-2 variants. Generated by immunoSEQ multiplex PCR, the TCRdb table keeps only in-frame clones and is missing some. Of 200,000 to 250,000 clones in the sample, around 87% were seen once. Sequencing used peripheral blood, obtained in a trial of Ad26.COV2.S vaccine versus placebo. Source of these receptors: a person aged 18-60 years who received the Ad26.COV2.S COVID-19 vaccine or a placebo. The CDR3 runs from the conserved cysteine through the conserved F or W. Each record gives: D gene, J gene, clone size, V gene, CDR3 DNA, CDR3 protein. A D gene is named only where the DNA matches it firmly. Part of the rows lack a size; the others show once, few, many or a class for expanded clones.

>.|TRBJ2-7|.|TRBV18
TGTGCCAGCTCTTTCGGGGAGAACGAGCAGTACTTC
CASSFGENEQYF
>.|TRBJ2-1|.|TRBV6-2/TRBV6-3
TGTGCCAGCAGTGACTGGCAGATCAATGAGCAGTTCTTC
CASSDWQINEQFF
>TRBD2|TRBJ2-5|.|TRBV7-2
TGTGCCAGCAGCCCTACTAGCGGGGGGGCCTCGCAGACCCAGTACTTC
CASSPTSGGASQTQYF
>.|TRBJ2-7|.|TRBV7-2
TGTGCCAGCAGCTTTAGCCGGTTCGGTGAAACCTACGAGCAGTACTTC
CASSFSRFGETYEQYF
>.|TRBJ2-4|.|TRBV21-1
TGTGCCAGCAGCAAAGGCCGGGGACAAAACATTCAGTACTTC
CASSKGRGQNIQYF
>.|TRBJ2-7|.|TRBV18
TGTGCCAGCTCACCAGCAGGGGGGGGCTTGGAGCAGTACTTC
CASSPAGGGLEQYF
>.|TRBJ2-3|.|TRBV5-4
TGTGCCAGCAGCTCGGACCAGGGGTGGGGTACGCAGTATTTT
CASSSDQGWGTQYF
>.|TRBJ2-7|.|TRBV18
TGTGCCAGCTCCCGACTAGGGTTTGAAGAGCAGTACTTC
CASSRLGFEEQYF
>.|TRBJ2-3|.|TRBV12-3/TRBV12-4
TGTGCCAGCAGTCCAACCACAGATACGCAGTATTTT
CASSPTTDTQYF
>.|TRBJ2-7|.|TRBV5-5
TGTGCCAGCAGCTTACTAGCTGGCTACGAGCAGTACTTC
CASSLLAGYEQYF
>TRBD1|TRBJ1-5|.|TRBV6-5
TGTGCCAGCAAGAAATCAGGGGGAAATCAGCCCCAGCATTTT
CASKKSGGNQPQHF
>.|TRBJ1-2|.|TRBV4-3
TGCGCCAGCAGCCAAGAAGGGGGGCGGAGAGGGTATGGCTACACCTTC
CASSQEGGRRGYGYTF
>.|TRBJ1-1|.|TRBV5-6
TGTGCCAGCAGCTTGGCCGCAGGTACCGGTGCTTTCTTT
CASSLAAGTGAFF
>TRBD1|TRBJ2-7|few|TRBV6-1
TGTGCCAGCAGTGAAGGGACAGGGGGCATCGACGAGCAGTACTTC
CASSEGTGGIDEQYF
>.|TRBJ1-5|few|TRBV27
TGTGCCAGCCGCCCCTTTGGGCGTGGCAATCAGCCCCAGCATTTT
CASRPFGRGNQPQHF
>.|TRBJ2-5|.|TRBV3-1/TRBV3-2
TGTGCCAGCAGTTTGGATTTGGGGGGAGGAGAGACCCAGTACTTC
CASSLDLGGGETQYF
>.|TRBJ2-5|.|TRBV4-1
TGCGCCAGCAGCCCGCTGGAGGGTGGAGAGACCCAGTACTTC
CASSPLEGGETQYF
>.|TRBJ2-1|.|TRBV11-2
TGTGCCAGCAGCTTTCTGGGAGAGGTCGCAGAGCAGTTCTTC
CASSFLGEVAEQFF
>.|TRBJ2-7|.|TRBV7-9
TGTGCCAGCAGCTTAGAGGGCCCCGTCTACGAGCAGTACTTC
CASSLEGPVYEQYF
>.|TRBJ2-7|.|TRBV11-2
TGTGCCAGCAGCTTAGGATTGTTAGGGACCGAGCAGTACTTC
CASSLGLLGTEQYF
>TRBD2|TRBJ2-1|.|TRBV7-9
TGTGCCAGCACCGCTAGCGGCTACAATGAGCAGTTCTTC
CASTASGYNEQFF
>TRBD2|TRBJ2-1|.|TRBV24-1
TGTGCCACCAGTGATTGGACTAGCGTAAAGCAGTTCTTC
CATSDWTSVKQFF
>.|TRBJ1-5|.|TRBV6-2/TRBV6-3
TGTGCCAGCAGTTACTCAGAGTTAAATCAGCCCCAGCATTTT
CASSYSELNQPQHF
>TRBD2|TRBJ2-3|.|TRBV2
TGTGCCAGCAGAGATAGCGGGGGGGCAAATACGCAGTATTTT
CASRDSGGANTQYF
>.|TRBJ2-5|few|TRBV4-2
TGTGCCAGCAGCCAAGACGGAAAGACCCAGTACTTC
CASSQDGKTQYF
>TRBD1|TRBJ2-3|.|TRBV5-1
TGCGCCAGCAAGGACAGGGAGACAGATACGCAGTATTTT
CASKDRETDTQYF
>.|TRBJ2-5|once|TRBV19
TGTGCCAGTAGTGGACAGAGAGAGACCCAGTACTTC
CASSGQRETQYF
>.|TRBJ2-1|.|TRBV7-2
TGTGCCAGCAGCTTATCTAGCAGTTCCTACAATGAGCAGTTCTTC
CASSLSSSSYNEQFF
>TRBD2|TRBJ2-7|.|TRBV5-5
TGTGCCAGCAGCCCCTCGGGACTAGCGGGAGGACAAACCTACGAGCAGTACTTC
CASSPSGLAGGQTYEQYF
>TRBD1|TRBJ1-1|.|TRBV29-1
TGCAGCGTCGACCGGACAGGGCTTATGAACACTGAAGCTTTCTTT
CSVDRTGLMNTEAFF
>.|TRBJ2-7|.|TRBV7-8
TGTGCCAGCAGCTTAGCCGCCAGGGAGTACGAGCAGTACTTC
CASSLAAREYEQYF
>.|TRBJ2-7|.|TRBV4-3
TGCGCCAGCAGCCGAGAAAGAAACCCATATACCGAGCAGTACTTC
CASSRERNPYTEQYF
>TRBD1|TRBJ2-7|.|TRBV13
TGTGCCAGCAGCTTAGCGGGGACAGGTTTGTCCGAGCAGTACTTC
CASSLAGTGLSEQYF
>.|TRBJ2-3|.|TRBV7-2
TGTGCCAGCAGCGCCCGCTCTAGACTCACAGATACGCAGTATTTT
CASSARSRLTDTQYF
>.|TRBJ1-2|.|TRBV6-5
TGTGCCAGCAGTTTAGCAGGGACAAGCTATGGCTACACCTTC
CASSLAGTSYGYTF
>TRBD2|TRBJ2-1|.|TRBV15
TGTGCCACCAGCAGAGATCGTACTAGCGGGCTAAGTTTCTACAATGAGCAGTTCTTC
CATSRDRTSGLSFYNEQFF
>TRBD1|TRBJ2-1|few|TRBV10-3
TGTGCCATCAGGAGGGGACAGTACAATGAGCAGTTCTTC
CAIRRGQYNEQFF
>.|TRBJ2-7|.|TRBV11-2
TGTGCCAGCAGCCGAAGTAGGAGTTACCTCTGGAGCGAGCAGTACTTC
CASSRSRSYLWSEQYF
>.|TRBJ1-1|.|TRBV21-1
TGTGCCAGCAGTCCCCACGCCATCCTGGGCCCTGAAGCTTTCTTT
CASSPHAILGPEAFF
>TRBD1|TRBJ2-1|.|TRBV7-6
TGTGCCAGCAGCTTGGGGACAGGGCGCTACAATGAGCAGTTCTTC
CASSLGTGRYNEQFF
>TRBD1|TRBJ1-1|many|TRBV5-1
TGCGCCAGCAGCTCGGGGGACAGGGGGTACACTGAAGCTTTCTTT
CASSSGDRGYTEAFF
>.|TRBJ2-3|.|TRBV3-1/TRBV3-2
TGTGCCAGCAGCCTCCTCTCAGCGGCCAAGGCGGGTACGCAGTATTTT
CASSLLSAAKAGTQYF
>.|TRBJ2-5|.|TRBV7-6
TGTGCCAGCAGCGGAGGGCAAAGGAGGACCCAGTACTTC
CASSGGQRRTQYF
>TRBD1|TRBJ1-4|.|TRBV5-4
TGTGCCAGCAGCTCAGACAGGGGGCTGAAAGAAAAACTGTTTTTT
CASSSDRGLKEKLFF
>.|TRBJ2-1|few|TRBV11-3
TGTGCCAGCAGTGCCCCGGGCACCTACAATGAGCAGTTCTTC
CASSAPGTYNEQFF
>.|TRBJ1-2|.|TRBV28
TGTGCCAGCAGCCAACCGGGGGGGGGCATCCCCTATGGCTACACCTTC
CASSQPGGGIPYGYTF
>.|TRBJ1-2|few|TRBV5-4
TGTGCCAGCAGCTTGGGGACCAGGGAAGGTGGCTACACCTTC
CASSLGTREGGYTF
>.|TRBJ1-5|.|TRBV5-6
TGTGCCAGCAGCTTGGTTACCCATAGCAATCAGCCCCAGCATTTT
CASSLVTHSNQPQHF
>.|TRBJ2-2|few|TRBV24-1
TGTGCCACCAGTGGAATAAGGGGGGCCGTCGGGGAGCTGTTTTTT
CATSGIRGAVGELFF